This T cell receptor beta chain appears in the sequencing data of a study of blood T cell repertoires in COVID-19. Original analysis: Reference gene primer amplification in the assay estimated nucleated cell counts. Assay used: immunoSEQ multiplex PCR; TCRdb lists only in-frame clones, some missing. V and J calls and clone size are given by that table; D and trimming were obtained from the DNA. Of approximately 150,000 clones in the sample, around 81% were seen once. Germline V gene data show CDR1 as LNHDA and CDR2 as SQIVND (reference sequence). Trimming removed 7 bases from V and 6 bases from J; junction bases left unmatched: 7. The CDR3 has 13 residues. Either two negative PCRs, clearance, or symptom resolution qualified Cohort 3 donors as recovered.

The rearrangement links TRBV19 to TRBJ1-1; 8 bases match TRBD1. Sequencing was done on a sample of PBMCs or T cells enriched from blood (not recorded which). The source of this sequence is a man aged 35 to 55 who had recovered from COVID-19. CDR3 sequence: CASNKQGGPEAFF. CDR3 in DNA: TGTGCCAGTAACAAACAGGGGGGGCCTGAAGCTTTCTTT. The complete variable domain, with remaining parts taken from reference TRBV19 and TRBJ1-1, reads DGGITQSPKYLFRKEGQNVTLSCEQNLNHDAMYWYRQDPGQGLRLIYYSQIVNDFQKGDIAEGYSVSREKKESFPLTVTSAQKNPTAFYLCASNKQGGPEAFFGQGTRLTVV.